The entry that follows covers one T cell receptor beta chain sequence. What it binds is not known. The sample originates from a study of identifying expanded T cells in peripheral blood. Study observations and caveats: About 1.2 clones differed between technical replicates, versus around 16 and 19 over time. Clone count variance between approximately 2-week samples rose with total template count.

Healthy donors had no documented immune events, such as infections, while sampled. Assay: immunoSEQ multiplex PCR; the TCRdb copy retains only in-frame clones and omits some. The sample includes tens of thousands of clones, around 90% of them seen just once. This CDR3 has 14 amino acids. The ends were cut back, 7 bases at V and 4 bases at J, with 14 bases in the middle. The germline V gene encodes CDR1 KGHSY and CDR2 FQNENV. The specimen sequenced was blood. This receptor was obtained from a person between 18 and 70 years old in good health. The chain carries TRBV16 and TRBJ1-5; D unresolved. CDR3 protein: CASILGFGNQPQHF. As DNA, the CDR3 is TGTGCCAGCATCCTCGGATTTGGGAATCAGCCCCAGCATTTT.